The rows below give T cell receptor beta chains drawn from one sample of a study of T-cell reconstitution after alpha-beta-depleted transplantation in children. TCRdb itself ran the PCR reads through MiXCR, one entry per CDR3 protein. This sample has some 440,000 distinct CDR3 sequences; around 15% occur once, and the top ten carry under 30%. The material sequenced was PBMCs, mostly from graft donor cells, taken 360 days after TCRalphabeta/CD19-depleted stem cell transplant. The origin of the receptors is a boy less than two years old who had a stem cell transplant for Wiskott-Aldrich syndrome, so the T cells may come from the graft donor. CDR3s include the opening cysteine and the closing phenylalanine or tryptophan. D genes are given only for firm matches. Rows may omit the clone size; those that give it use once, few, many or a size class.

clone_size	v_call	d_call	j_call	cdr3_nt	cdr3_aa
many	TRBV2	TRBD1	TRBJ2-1	TGTGCCAGTACCGGGACAGGGAACAATGAGCAGTTCTTC	CASTGTGNNEQFF
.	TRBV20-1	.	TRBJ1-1	TGCAGTGCTAGTTCGGGACAGAACACTGAAGCTTTCTTT	CSASSGQNTEAFF
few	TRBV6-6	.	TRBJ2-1	TGTGCCAGCAGTCAGGGACTGGACCAGTTCTTC	CASSQGLDQFF
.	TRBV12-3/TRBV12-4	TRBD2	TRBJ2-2	TGTGCCAGCAGTCGGACTAGCGGGAGGGCCGGGGAGCTGTTTTTT	CASSRTSGRAGELFF
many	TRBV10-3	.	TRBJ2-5	TGTGCCATCAGTGATAACGGGCAGGAAGGCAAGAAGCAAGAGACCCAGTACTTC	CAISDNGQEGKKQETQYF
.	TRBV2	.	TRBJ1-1	TGTGCCAGCAGAGTCCAGGGGAAAGCTGAAGCTTTCTTT	CASRVQGKAEAFF
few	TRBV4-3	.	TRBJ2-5	TGCGCCAGCAGCCAAGATCCTCTTCTCGGGACCCAGTACTTC	CASSQDPLLGTQYF
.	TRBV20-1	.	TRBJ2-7	TGCAGTGCTAGAGGGGGATCCCACTCCTACGAGCAGTACTTC	CSARGGSHSYEQYF
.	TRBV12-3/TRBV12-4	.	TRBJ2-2	TGTGCCAGCAGTTTAAGGGGGGGTCTACCGAACACCGGGGAGCTGTTTTTT	CASSLRGGLPNTGELFF
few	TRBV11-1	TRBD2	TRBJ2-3	TGTGCCAGCAGCTTAGTCCCCCAACTAGCGGGAGAGGACGATACGCAGTATTTT	CASSLVPQLAGEDDTQYF
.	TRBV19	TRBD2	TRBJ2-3	TGTGCCAGTACCCATCAGGTAGCGGGAGGTAGAGATACGCAGTATTTT	CASTHQVAGGRDTQYF
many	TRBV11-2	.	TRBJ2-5	TGTGCCAGCAGCTTAGGGCAGGGGAAAGAGACCCAGTACTTC	CASSLGQGKETQYF
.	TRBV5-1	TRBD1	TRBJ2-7	TGCGCCAGCAGATTAGAAGGACAGGGGCGGGAGCAGTACTTC	CASRLEGQGREQYF
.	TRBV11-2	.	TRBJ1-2	TGTGCCAGCAGCCCCCACTGGGAGGTACGGGGCTACACCTTC	CASSPHWEVRGYTF
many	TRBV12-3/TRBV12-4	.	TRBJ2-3	TGTGCCAGCAGTCCGACCCTCACAGATACGCAGTATTTT	CASSPTLTDTQYF
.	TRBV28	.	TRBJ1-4	TGTGCCAGCAATTCTAATGAAAAACTGTTTTTT	CASNSNEKLFF
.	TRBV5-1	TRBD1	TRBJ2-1	TGCGCCAGCAGCTCCAACAGGGGGCTTAGTCTCTACAATGAGCAGTTCTTC	CASSSNRGLSLYNEQFF
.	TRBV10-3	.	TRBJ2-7	TGTGCCATCAGTGACAGGGGCCGCTGGGAGCAGTACTTC	CAISDRGRWEQYF
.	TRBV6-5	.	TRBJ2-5	TGTGCCAGCGTTGGACAGGAGGGCCAGTACTTC	CASVGQEGQYF